This T cell receptor beta chain was obtained from a study of T cell responses to AZD1222 COVID-19 vaccine (dated by TCRdb to the early 2020s). Notes on the research overall: AZD1222 recipients given second doses at about 4 weeks or at about 12 weeks were pooled, since spike-specific TCR depth and breadth were not found to differ between the two schedules. Trial participants were enrolled into age subgroups of 18-55, 56-69 and 70-plus years, which contained about 150, 28 and 57 TCR-sequenced participants, respectively. TCR sequencing was performed for 230 to 250 trial participants, of whom about 200 were given two doses of AZD1222 and around 25 were given two doses of MenACWY control vaccine.

The time point label for this specimen denotes: baseline before first vaccination. Samples from vaccinated people were obtained from the UK trials COV001 and COV002, which included a single-blind randomized controlled phase 2/3 trial of AZD1222 (ChAdOx1 nCoV-19) in healthy adults. For TCRbeta chain sequencing, PBMC samples from trial participants were taken at day 0 and at day 28 after the second dose. The CDR3 regions of human TCRbeta chains were subjected to immunosequencing. In the source study's methods: Repertoire TCRs were checked for matches against a reference library of SARS-CoV-2-specific TCRs that had been generated using the MIRA antigen-specificity platform. Breadth was defined as the fraction of unique TCRs that were SARS-CoV-2-associated. Depth was defined as the fraction of total T cells that were SARS-CoV-2-associated. Using the MIRA data, each spike-specific TCR was mapped to the spike region that the TCR reacts to and placed in a CD4 or CD8 class. Log10-transformed breadth and depth values were compared by one-way ANOVA with Sidak's multiple comparisons tests. In TCRdb, the immuneACCESS table is reduced to in-frame sequences with V and J assigned. These tables do not hold every clone; where another copy was compared, an unresolved V gene accounts for under half, and the others remain unexplained. That table is the source of V, J and clone size, and D and trimming were worked out from the DNA. Counted in this sample were over 150,000 clones; around 87% of them appeared once. The ten largest clones take up less than 3% of the sample.

What the authors observed across the whole study: After two AZD1222 doses, both the breadth and the depth of spike-specific TCRs were significantly higher than at day 0 and than in MenACWY recipients. Conclusions about previously exposed vaccinees are limited, since just 5 or 6 AZD1222 recipients were seropositive for SARS-CoV-2 at baseline. In the small 56-69-year group, the increase in depth fell short of significance, most likely because of low power. Vaccine-associated CD4 TCRs spanned the whole spike protein, with dominant responses in regions 160-218 and 743-854. Most participants were white British and females outnumbered males, and the authors suggested that clonal diversity may have been underestimated. Epitopes outside the regions mutated in the B.1.351 and B.1.1.7 variants were reportedly recognized by nearly half of the unique spike-specific TCRs. No day 14 peak-response samples were available, so repertoires were characterized only after the peak T cell response.

The germline ends are 11 bases apart after V is trimmed by 3 bases and J by 2 bases. Including cysteine and phenylalanine, the CDR3 has 14 amino acids. The only DNA kept is the CDR3, 42 bases in frame from the first base. The germline V gene specifies MDHEN as CDR1 and SYDVKM as CDR2. Points on this clone: Its antigen is not yet known. No much larger clone exists at a distance of one base, and base qualities are not known.

The clonotype originates from an adult in good health. The chain was built from TRBV28 and TRBJ2-7; the D gene is possibly TRBD2, with 5 bases matching. Source: peripheral blood, taken on day 0 of AZD1222 vaccination. The nucleotide sequence reads as follows: TGTGCCAGCAGTTTCGGCAGCGGTCCCTACGAGCAGTACTTC. It codes for CASSFGSGPYEQYF.